The following is a T cell receptor beta chain sequence with its context. Its cognate antigen is unknown. Other nucleotide sequences from this sample produce the same CDR3. The data are from a study of cytomegalovirus exposure and HLA in healthy donors. The study's findings and limits: Immune exposure was documented only through CMV serostatus. It was shown in a later analysis that HLA-associated TCR beta chains were more clonally expanded than other, equally common chains. The authors listed some 150 TCR beta chains as cytomegalovirus-associated. Exclusion as indistinguishable affected some V segments, including TRBV6-2 and TRBV6-3.

Both 60 Vbeta primers and 13 Jbeta primers went into the PCR. Only in-frame clones appear in the TCRdb table, and some are missing; sequencing was by immunoSEQ multiplex PCR. The listing records about 120,000 clones. Germline loops: CDR1 LNHDA, CDR2 SQIVND (reference sequence). The CDR3 is 14 residues long. V was clipped by 3 bases and J by 5 bases; unmatched bases: 1. The rearrangement links TRBV19 to TRBJ2-2; TRBD2 matches at 9 bases. Sequencing was done on a sample of PBMCs. This TCR was sampled from a man between 18 and 35 years old in good health and CMV-seronegative. This CDR3 reads CASSMSGGTGELFF. For the CDR3, the DNA is TGTGCCAGTAGTATGAGCGGGGGGACCGGGGAGCTGTTTTTT.